This T cell receptor beta chain was sequenced in a study of blood T cells in healthy people across ages. With V trimmed by 3 bases and J by 4 bases, 6 bases remained unmatched. This CDR3 spans 16 amino acids. Germline values: CDR1 SNHLY, CDR2 FYNNEI. In its sample, this clonotype was seen a few times. The individuals who served as donors were healthy Caucasians living in Russia, aged roughly 6 to 100. Donors each provided around 10 milliliters of peripheral blood. Then a second PCR, running roughly 7 to 11 cycles, was carried out with a sample-barcoded 5' primer and a J-beta primer mix. Every molecule of cDNA carried a tag from a template-switch adaptor with 12 random nucleotides. No fewer than 3 million CDR3-containing paired-end reads came from each sample. TCRdb independently ran MiXCR on the 5' RACE reads; one entry per CDR3 protein. Seen here are some 1.5 million distinct CDR3 sequences, 25% to 30% observed once, and the top ten hold about 7.7%.

The sequencing input was blood. This sequence was found in a woman aged 30 to 39 in good health. This chain connects TRBV2 to TRBJ2-1; 10 bases match TRBD2. The CDR3, as DNA: TGTGCCAGCAGTGAGGGTAGCGGGAGGATATACAATGAGCAGTTCTTC. Its protein is CASSEGSGRIYNEQFF.